This TCR beta chain came from a study of blood T cell repertoires in COVID-19. With regard to this clone: At the DNA level, this CDR3 is encoded by other sequences in the same sample as well.

Germline V gives CDR1 SEHNR, CDR2 FQNEAQ (reference sequence). This CDR3 has 15 residues. Trimming stripped 1 base from V and 2 bases from J, with 12 bases between. Original methodology: Quantification of nucleated cells was approximated via reference gene primer amplification. TCRdb's copy holds only in-frame clones and misses some; the assay was immunoSEQ multiplex PCR. V, J and clone size were drawn from that table, and D and trimming were deduced from the DNA. The sample comprises about 360,000 clones, approximately 91% of which are singletons, and over 2% rests with the top ten. Source material: PBMCs or T cells enriched from blood (not recorded which). J is TRBJ2-7 and V is TRBV7-9, with a possible D match to TRBD2 (7 bases). This receptor was identified in a woman in her 40s with acute COVID-19. The DNA of the CDR3 is TGTGCCAGCAGCTTAGTGGGGGGGCCGACCTACGAGCAGTACTTC. Translating gives CASSLVGGPTYEQYF.